A single sample is the source of the 15 T cell receptor beta chains below, sequenced in a study of shared clonotypes between healthy human individuals (dated by TCRdb to 2018 to 2021). Preparation of the library involved the immunoSEQ multiplex PCR assay. TCRdb retrieved this table from immuneACCESS and kept in-frame rearrangements only. Not all clones are present; in checked studies, unresolved V genes account for under half, and no reason is known for the remainder. This sample lists over a million clones; approximately 80% were detected once. Jointly, the top ten make up 0.55% to 0.7% of the sample. Sequenced sample: memory CD4+ T cells from PBMCs. Explained via the paper, the cell subset or site label denotes: CD45RA-negative fraction. The receptors come from a man aged 18-30 years in good health. Some clones in this sample may be carry-over from other donors' samples.

The rearrangement links TRBV27 to TRBJ1-3; D gene ambiguous. Trimming cost V 6 bases and J 2 bases, with 11 bases left between them. Germline CDR1 and CDR2: MNHEY and SMNVEV (reference sequence). The CDR3 length is 14 residues. CDR3 sequence reads: CASRPLEAGNTIYF. The CDR3 DNA follows: TGTGCCAGCAGACCTTTGGAAGCTGGAAACACCATATATTTT.

Details on this clone: No DNA is shown, since the ends of the CDR3 on it are uncertain; the CDR3 is the one TCRdb lists. V is TRBV21-1 and J is TRBJ2-7; the D call of TRBD1 is as the table states it, not checked on the DNA. TRBV21-1 is labeled a pseudogene. Inclusive of both ends, the CDR3 amounts to 15 amino acids. The CDR3 loop reads CASTFGKGATYEQYF.

The chain recombines TRBV7-9 with TRBJ2-7; TRBD1 might be the D (5 bases). Germline assignment: CDR1 SEHNR and CDR2 FQNEAQ (reference sequence). The germline V and J ends were trimmed by 6 bases and 2 bases, with 14 bases remaining between them. This CDR3 has 14 residues. CDR3 in amino acids: CASSPGRVTYEQYF. CDR3 sequence (DNA): TGTGCCAGCAGTCCGGGCAGGGTAACCTACGAGCAGTACTTC.

The rearrangement joins TRBV28 to TRBJ2-3; 12 bases agree with TRBD2. Germline V gene data show CDR1 as MDHEN and CDR2 as SYDVKM. Unmatched junction bases numbered 10, after V lost 1 base and J lost 5 bases. The CDR3 is 18 amino acids. The CDR3 nucleotides are TGTGCCAGCAGTTTATCCACTTGGCTAGCGGGAGGGTTAGATACGCAGTATTTT. Its translation: CASSLSTWLAGGLDTQYF.

This chain connects TRBV18 to TRBJ1-4; D remains unclear. CDR3 size: 14 residues. Germline assignment: CDR1 KGHSH and CDR2 LQKENI. The germline V and J ends were trimmed by 1 base and 5 bases, with 8 bases remaining between them. The CDR3, as DNA: TGTGCCAGCTCACCACTCGACCCCAATGAAAAACTGTTTTTT. Encoded protein: CASSPLDPNEKLFF.

The gene calls are TRBV6-6 and TRBJ2-7; perhaps TRBD1 as D (5 bases). The CDR3 loop spans 14 amino acids. CDR1 is MNHNY and CDR2 is SVGAGI in the germline V gene (reference sequence). V lost 10 bases, J lost 3 bases, and 19 bases lay in between. DNA of the CDR3: TGTGCCACGCGACGCGGACAACAGTTCTACGAGCAGTACTTC. This encodes CATRRGQQFYEQYF.

This chain links TRBV7-9 with TRBJ1-3, with a tentative D call TRBD1 (6 bases). The CDR3 is 16 residues long. Germline CDR1 and CDR2: SEHNR and FQNEAQ (reference sequence). Between the trimmed V and J ends, which lost 3 bases and 0 bases, there was a span of 12 bases. The CDR3 region has the DNA TGTGCCAGCAGCTTTAACAGGGACATCTCTGGAAACACCATATATTTT. Its protein is CASSFNRDISGNTIYF.

The rearrangement links TRBV5-4 to TRBJ2-2; D is unclear. Germline-derived CDR1 and CDR2 are SGHNT and YYREEE (reference sequence). The CDR3 is 13 amino acids. The V end lost 0 bases, the J end lost 5 bases, and 5 bases lay between the germline ends. The CDR3 DNA reads TGTGCCAGCAGCTTGGTTGAGACCGGGGAGCTGTTTTTT. Its protein product is CASSLVETGELFF.

This CDR3 reads CASSVATLAGASYNEQFF. CDR3 nucleotides: TGTGCCAGCAGCGTAGCTACGTTAGCGGGAGCTTCATACAATGAGCAGTTCTTC. The rearrangement joins TRBV9 to TRBJ2-1; TRBD2 agrees at 9 bases. V was pared by 0 bases and J by 4 bases, with 11 bases of the junction left unmatched. CDR1 is SGDLS, CDR2 YYNGEE, per germline. The CDR3 covers 18 residues.

This clone was seen only a few times. The chain joins TRBV28 to TRBJ2-3, with TRBD2 matching 11 bases. The CDR3 totals 16 residues. Per germline, CDR1 MDHEN and CDR2 SYDVKM. V shed 4 bases, J shed 8 bases, and the junction held 11 bases outside the gene matches. CDR3 nucleotides: TGTGCCAGCAGTTCATTAGCGGGAGGGCCAGCTAGTACGCAGTATTTT. It specifies CASSSLAGGPASTQYF.

Notes on this clone: The sample has other DNA sequences that encode this CDR3 too. The chain employs TRBV9 and TRBJ1-5, with D maybe TRBD1 (6 bases). Germline CDR1 reads SGDLS; CDR2 reads YYNGEE. This CDR3 is 15 amino acids long. The ends were cut back, 1 base at V and 0 bases at J, with 8 bases in the middle. CDR3 coding DNA: TGTGCCAGCAGCGTATCAGGGGATAGCAATCAGCCCCAGCATTTT. The encoded protein is CASSVSGDSNQPQHF.

The chain combines TRBV7-9 with TRBJ1-2, with 8 bases aligning to TRBD1. Per germline, CDR1 SEHNR and CDR2 FQNEAQ (reference sequence). Germline trimming cut 5 bases from V and 4 bases from J; bases unmatched to any gene: 9. The CDR3 length is 15 residues. The CDR3 nucleotides are TGTGCCAGCAGCCCTCCTGGACAGGGCATCTATGGCTACACCTTC. Residues: CASSPPGQGIYGYTF.

For this clone: One base separates it from a far larger clone, so it is likely a read error. The identical CDR3 is also encoded by other nucleotide sequences in the sample. The chain has TRBV7-3 and TRBJ1-1; D perhaps matches TRBD1 (5 bases). CDR3 length: 13 residues. Germline lookup yields CDR1 SGHTA and CDR2 FQGTGA. V lost 0 bases to trimming and J lost 3 bases, with 5 bases between them. CDR3 amino acids: CASSLTGDTEAFF. The CDR3 coding sequence is TGTGCCAGCAGCTTAACGGGGGACACTGAAGCTTTCTTT.

This sequence joins TRBV5-4 and TRBJ2-5; D gene unclear. CDR3 size: 16 residues. Trimming pared 4 bases from V and 2 bases from J, leaving 18 bases between. Germline V lookup: CDR1 SGHNT, CDR2 YYREEE (reference sequence). DNA of the CDR3: TGTGCCAGCAGCCCCCGGCGCGACCGAACTCAAGAGACCCAGTACTTC. Its translation is CASSPRRDRTQETQYF.

This chain uses TRBV28 with TRBJ2-7; a possible D gene is TRBD2 (5 bases). The ends were cut back, 7 bases at V and 3 bases at J, with 10 bases in the middle. This CDR3 has 12 amino acids. Per the germline V gene, CDR1 is MDHEN and CDR2 is SYDVKM. The CDR3, as DNA: TGTGCCAGCACCTTCCGGGGCTACGAGCAGTACTTC. It yields the protein CASTFRGYEQYF.